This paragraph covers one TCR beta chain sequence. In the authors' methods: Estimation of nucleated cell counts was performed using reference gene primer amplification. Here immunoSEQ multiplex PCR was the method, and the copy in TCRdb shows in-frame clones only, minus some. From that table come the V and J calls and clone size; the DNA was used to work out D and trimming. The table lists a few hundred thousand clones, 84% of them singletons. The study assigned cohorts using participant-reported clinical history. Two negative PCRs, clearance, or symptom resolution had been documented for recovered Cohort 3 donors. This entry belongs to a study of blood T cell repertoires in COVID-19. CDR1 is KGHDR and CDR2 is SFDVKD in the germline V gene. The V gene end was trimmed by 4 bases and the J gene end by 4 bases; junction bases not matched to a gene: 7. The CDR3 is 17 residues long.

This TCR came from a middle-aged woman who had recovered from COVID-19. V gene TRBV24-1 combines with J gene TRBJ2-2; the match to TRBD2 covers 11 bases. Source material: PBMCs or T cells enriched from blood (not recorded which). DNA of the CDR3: TGTGCCACCAGTGACTCCGGGACTAGCGGCCTCACCGGGGAGCTGTTTTTT. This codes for CATSDSGTSGLTGELFF.